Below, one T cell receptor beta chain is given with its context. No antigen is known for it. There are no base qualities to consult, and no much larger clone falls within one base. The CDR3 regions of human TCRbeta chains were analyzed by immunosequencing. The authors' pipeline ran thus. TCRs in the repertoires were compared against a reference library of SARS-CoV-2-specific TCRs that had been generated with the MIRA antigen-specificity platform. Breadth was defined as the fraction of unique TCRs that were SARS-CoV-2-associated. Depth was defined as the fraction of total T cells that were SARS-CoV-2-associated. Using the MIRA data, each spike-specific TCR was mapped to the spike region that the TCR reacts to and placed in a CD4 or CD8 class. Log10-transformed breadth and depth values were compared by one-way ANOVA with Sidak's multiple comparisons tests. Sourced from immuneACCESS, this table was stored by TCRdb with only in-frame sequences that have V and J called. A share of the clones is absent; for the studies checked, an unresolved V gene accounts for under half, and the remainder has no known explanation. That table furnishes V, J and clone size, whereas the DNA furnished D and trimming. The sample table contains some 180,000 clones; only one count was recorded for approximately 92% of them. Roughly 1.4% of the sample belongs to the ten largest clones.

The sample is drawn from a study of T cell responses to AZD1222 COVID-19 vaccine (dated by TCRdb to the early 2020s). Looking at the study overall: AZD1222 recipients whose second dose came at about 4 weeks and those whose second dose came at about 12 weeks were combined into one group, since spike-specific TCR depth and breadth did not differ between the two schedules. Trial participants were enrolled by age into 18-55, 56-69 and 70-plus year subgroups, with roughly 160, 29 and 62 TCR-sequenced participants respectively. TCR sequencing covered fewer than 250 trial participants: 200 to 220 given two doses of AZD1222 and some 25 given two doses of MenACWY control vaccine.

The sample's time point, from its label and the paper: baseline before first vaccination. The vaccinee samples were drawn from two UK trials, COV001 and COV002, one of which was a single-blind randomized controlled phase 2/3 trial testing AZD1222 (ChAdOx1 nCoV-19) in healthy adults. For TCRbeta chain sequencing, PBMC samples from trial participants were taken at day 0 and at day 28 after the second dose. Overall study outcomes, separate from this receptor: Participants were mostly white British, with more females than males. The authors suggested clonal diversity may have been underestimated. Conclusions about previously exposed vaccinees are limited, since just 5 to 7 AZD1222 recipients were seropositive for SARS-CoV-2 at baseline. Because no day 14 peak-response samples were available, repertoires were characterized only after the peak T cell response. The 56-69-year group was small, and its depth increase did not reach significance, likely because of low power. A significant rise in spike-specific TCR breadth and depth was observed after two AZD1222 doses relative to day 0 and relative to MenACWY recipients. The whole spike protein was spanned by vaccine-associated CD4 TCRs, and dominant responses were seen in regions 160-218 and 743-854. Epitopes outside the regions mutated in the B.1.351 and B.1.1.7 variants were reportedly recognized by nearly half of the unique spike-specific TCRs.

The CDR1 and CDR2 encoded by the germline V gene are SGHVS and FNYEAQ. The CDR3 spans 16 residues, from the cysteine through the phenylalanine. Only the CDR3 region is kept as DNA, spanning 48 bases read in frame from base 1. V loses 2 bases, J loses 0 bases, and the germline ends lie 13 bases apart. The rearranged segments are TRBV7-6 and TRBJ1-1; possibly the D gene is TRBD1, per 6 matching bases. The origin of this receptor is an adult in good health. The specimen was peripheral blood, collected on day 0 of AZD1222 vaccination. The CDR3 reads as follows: CASSLSQGGMNTEAFF. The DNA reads TGTGCCAGCAGCTTAAGTCAAGGGGGGATGAACACTGAAGCTTTCTTT.